These T cell receptor beta chains were read from a single sample in a study of glioma-infiltrating T cells. TCRdb re-derived calls from the multiplex PCR reads in MiXCR, one entry per CDR3 protein. Of 95,000 to 150,000 distinct CDR3 sequences in the sample, approximately 25% were seen once. Material: glioma tissue, nonneoplastic brain tissue, or PBMCs (not recorded which). The receptors were sampled from a human donor with low-grade glioma or glioblastoma, undergoing nonglioma brain surgery, or in good health (not recorded which). The CDR3 runs from the conserved cysteine through the conserved F or W. Fields, in order: J gene, D gene, clone size, V gene, CDR3 DNA, CDR3 protein. D genes are given only for firm matches. Only part of the rows carry a size: once, few, many, or a class if the clone is expanded.

>TRBJ2-7|-|-|TRBV29-1
TGCAGCGTTAAGTGGACATACTACGAGCAGTACTTC
CSVKWTYYEQYF
>TRBJ2-1|-|many|TRBV28
TGTGCCAGCAGTTTAAGTGCCCCAGCATACAATGAGCAGTTCTTC
CASSLSAPAYNEQFF
>TRBJ2-1|-|many|TRBV7-8
TGTGCCTCAGGGGTAGTGGAACTCTCCTACAATGAGCAGTTCTTC
CASGVVELSYNEQFF
>TRBJ2-1|-|many|TRBV6-1
TGTGCCAGCCTAAACGGCCGGGGTGAGCAGTTCTTC
CASLNGRGEQFF
>TRBJ1-1|-|many|TRBV20-1
TGCAGTGCAGATCAACAGGGCATGAACACTGAAGCTTTCTTT
CSADQQGMNTEAFF
>TRBJ1-2|-|many|TRBV19
TGTGCCAGTAGTATCCCGGATGACAGATTCTATGGCTACACCTTC
CASSIPDDRFYGYTF
>TRBJ2-7|-|many|TRBV7-2
TGTGCCAGCAGCTTAGTATTTTCCGGGGTCCGCGAGCAGTACTTC
CASSLVFSGVREQYF
>TRBJ1-2|-|many|TRBV6-1
TGTGCCAGCAGTACCTTGTATGGCTACACCTTC
CASSTLYGYTF
>TRBJ2-1|-|many|TRBV7-2
TGTGCCAGCAGCTGGGCCGGAACGGGCACCAATGAGCAGTTCTTC
CASSWAGTGTNEQFF
>TRBJ2-3|TRBD1|few|TRBV19
TGTGCCAGCGGGACAGGGGGCAACGCAGATACGCAGTATTTT
CASGTGGNADTQYF
>TRBJ1-6|TRBD1|many|TRBV7-9
TGTGCCAGCAGCTTTCCAGGGGGTAATTCACCCCTCCACTTT
CASSFPGGNSPLHF
>TRBJ2-3|TRBD2|many|TRBV7-8
TGTGCCAGCAGTTCCGGACTAGCGGGAGGAGGAACAGATACGCAGTATTTT
CASSSGLAGGGTDTQYF
>TRBJ2-1|-|-|TRBV4-2
TGTGCCAGCAGCCAAGATCGTGGAAACTACGAGCAGTTCTTC
CASSQDRGNYEQFF
>TRBJ2-1|-|-|TRBV12-3/TRBV12-4
TGTGCCAGCAGGAACGGGACTCCCTACAATGGGCAGTTCTTC
CASRNGTPYNGQFF
>TRBJ2-1|-|many|TRBV27
TGTGCCAGCAGTTTATTTCCACCTAACTCCTACAATGAGCAGTTCTTC
CASSLFPPNSYNEQFF
>TRBJ1-1|-|many|TRBV14
TGTGCCAGCAGCCAAGTGCAAACTGAAGCTTTCTTT
CASSQVQTEAFF
>TRBJ2-5|-|many|TRBV7-2
TGTGCCAGCAGCTCCCCGGCCAGGGAAGAGACCCAGTACTTC
CASSSPAREETQYF
>TRBJ2-7|-|many|TRBV20-1
TGCAGTGCTAGCGAGGGAATGGGCTTGCTAAGATCCTACGAGCAGTACTTC
CSASEGMGLLRSYEQYF
>TRBJ2-5|TRBD2|-|TRBV5-1
TGCGCCAGCACGGGTAGCGGGAGGGCCCAAGAGACCCAGTACTTC
CASTGSGRAQETQYF
>TRBJ1-1|-|many|TRBV15
TGTGCCACCAGCAGAGCAGTGGACACTGAAGCTTTCTTT
CATSRAVDTEAFF
>TRBJ2-1|-|many|TRBV7-2
TGTGCCAGCAGCTTAGAGCGTAGCTCCTACAATGAGCAGTTCTTC
CASSLERSSYNEQFF
>TRBJ2-3|-|many|TRBV4-3
TGCGCCAGCAGCCAATCCCTTTTCGGCACTACGCAGTATTTT
CASSQSLFGTTQYF
>TRBJ1-1|TRBD1|many|TRBV29-1
TGCAGCGTTGTAGATGACAGGGTCACTGAAGCTTTCTTT
CSVVDDRVTEAFF
>TRBJ1-6|-|many|TRBV4-3
TGCGCCAGCAGCCAAGACATACAGAGGACATCGGCCCTCCACTTT
CASSQDIQRTSALHF
>TRBJ2-3|TRBD1|many|TRBV4-3
TGCGCCAGCAGCCGGTTAACAGGGGGAGACACAGATACGCAGTATTTT
CASSRLTGGDTDTQYF
>TRBJ2-5|TRBD2|many|TRBV7-2
TGTGCCAGCAGGGCTAGCGGGACGGAGACCCAGTACTTC
CASRASGTETQYF
>TRBJ1-2|TRBD1|many|TRBV6-2/TRBV6-3
TGTGCCAGCAGTTGGCCGGGACAGGGGGATGGCTACACCTTC
CASSWPGQGDGYTF
>TRBJ2-5|TRBD1|few|TRBV12-3/TRBV12-4
TGTCCCAGCAGTTTGACAGGGGGAGTCCAAGAGACCCAGTATTTC
CPSSLTGGVQETQYF
>TRBJ2-3|-|many|TRBV2
TGTGCCAGCAACAAGCGGGCGCCCTCCCTTCCCACAGATACGCAGTATTTT
CASNKRAPSLPTDTQYF
>TRBJ2-7|TRBD1|many|TRBV6-1
TGTGCCACGGACAGGGACGGGTCATCCTACGAGCAGTACTTC
CATDRDGSSYEQYF
>TRBJ2-1|-|many|TRBV27
TGTGCCAGCAGTTTAAGCAGGCACAATGAGCAGTTCTTC
CASSLSRHNEQFF
>TRBJ2-3|-|many|TRBV20-1
TGCAGTGCTAGGAAGGACGGGGCCACAGATACGCAGTATTTT
CSARKDGATDTQYF
>TRBJ1-1|TRBD1|many|TRBV4-1
TGCGCCAGCAGCCAAAGGGGACAGTTGAACACTGAAGCTTTCTTT
CASSQRGQLNTEAFF
>TRBJ2-5|-|many|TRBV4-1
TGCGCCAGCAGCCAAGTAGTCACCCAAGAGACCCAGTACTTC
CASSQVVTQETQYF